Given below is one TCR beta chain in context. Its specificity is unknown. The germline CDR1 and CDR2 sequences are MGHRA and YSYEKL. The CDR3 has 15 amino acids. J gave up 2 bases and V 4 bases, and 8 bases lay outside the gene matches. This sample stems from a study of response to subunit inactivated influenza vaccine. Findings of the study overall: The study's authors posited that every seasonal influenza vaccination enlists few new T cells.

TCRdb reanalysed the RT-PCR reads using MiXCR and keeps one entry per CDR3 protein. The profile shows about half a million distinct CDR3 sequences, over 9.5% of them singletons. This specimen was PBMCs from blood, taken 45 days after vaccination. This sequence joins TRBV4-1 and TRBJ2-7, with 7 bases matching TRBD1. The TCR was taken from a man between 45 and 60 years old who received an inactivated influenza vaccine. CDR3 amino acids: CASSPEGGLTYEQYF. CDR3 in DNA: TGCGCCAGCAGCCCGGAAGGGGGCTTGACCTACGAGCAGTACTTC.